Presented here are 27 T cell receptor beta chains from one specimen sequenced in a study of blood T cell repertoires in COVID-19. The table came from immunoSEQ multiplex PCR; TCRdb's copy has only in-frame clones and leaves some out. The sample yields about 81,000 clones, 90% to 95% seen once. The sample comprised peripheral blood. These receptors were obtained from a human donor with active COVID-19. The donor label of this sample is uncertain.

This clone was detected a few times. The rearrangement joins TRBV5-1 to TRBJ2-7; D is unclear. This CDR3 is 14 amino acids long. The germline V and J ends were trimmed by 0 bases and 2 bases, with 9 bases remaining between them. Germline CDR1 is SGHRS and CDR2 is YFSETQ. In DNA form, the CDR3 reads TGCGCCAGCAGCTTGGTCGCAACTGCCTACGAGCAGTACTTC. Protein sequence: CASSLVATAYEQYF.

The chain carries TRBV19 and TRBJ2-7; 7 positions agree with TRBD1. Per the germline V gene, CDR1 is LNHDA and CDR2 is SQIVND (reference sequence). The ends lost 4 bases at V and 6 bases at J; junction bases unmatched: 9. The CDR3 covers 14 residues. CDR3 DNA: TGTGCCAGTAGTACCACTAGACAGGGTTTCGAGCAGTACTTC. Its translation is CASSTTRQGFEQYF. Supplemented by reference TRBV19 and TRBJ2-7, the full variable domain reads DGGITQSPKYLFRKEGQNVTLSCEQNLNHDAMYWYRQDPGQGLRLIYYSQIVNDFQKGDIAEGYSVSREKKESFPLTVTSAQKNPTAFYLCASSTTRQGFEQYFGPGTRLTVT.

This clone was recorded only once. CDR3 region: CASSIDYRGLYGYTF. The CDR3 nucleotides are TGTGCCAGTAGTATAGATTACAGGGGACTGTATGGCTACACCTTC. The chain links TRBV19 to TRBJ1-2; 7 nucleotides align to TRBD1. Germline assignment: CDR1 LNHDA and CDR2 SQIVND (reference sequence). The trim removed 0 bases at V and 5 bases at J, leaving 6 bases unmatched. The CDR3 is made up of 15 amino acids.

The rearrangement uses TRBV28 and TRBJ2-3, with 12 bases lining up with TRBD2. Per the germline V gene, CDR1 is MDHEN and CDR2 is SYDVKM. The CDR3 runs to 16 residues. J was trimmed by 0 bases and V by 5 bases; bases with no gene match: 3. CDR3 sequence reads: CASSPGTSGSTDTQYF. The CDR3 nucleotides are TGTGCCAGCAGTCCCGGGACTAGCGGGAGCACAGATACGCAGTATTTT.

The rearrangement joins TRBV7-9 to TRBJ2-4; weak D call: TRBD1 (5 bases). Germline V gives CDR1 SEHNR, CDR2 FQNEAQ (reference sequence). V lost 4 bases, J lost 0 bases, and 7 bases lay in between. The CDR3 sequence is 14 residues long. The CDR3 region has the DNA TGTGCCAGCAGCTCAGGGTTAGCCAAAAACATTCAGTACTTC. Protein: CASSSGLAKNIQYF. Looking up the rest from reference TRBV7-9 and TRBJ2-4 gives the full variable domain: DTGVSQNPRHKITKRGQNVTFRCDPISEHNRLYWYRQTLGQGPEFLTYFQNEAQLEKSRLLSDRFSAERPKGSFSTLEIQRTEQGDSAMYLCASSSGLAKNIQYFGAGTRLSVL.

This chain links TRBV6-1 with TRBJ1-2; D remains ambiguous. Germline V gene sequence: CDR1 MNHNS, CDR2 SASEGT. The germline V and J ends were trimmed by 3 bases and 8 bases, with 16 bases remaining between them. This CDR3 region has 14 residues. The chain's CDR3 is CASSEAGNSVGYTF. Here the CDR3 DNA reads TGTGCCAGCAGTGAGGCAGGAAACTCCGTGGGCTACACCTTC.

This chain links TRBV2 with TRBJ2-1; TRBD2 aligns across 7 bases. Germline V CDR1 and CDR2: SNHLY, FYNNEI. V gave up 6 bases and J gave up 14 bases; unmatched junction bases: 7. The CDR3 is 11 residues long. The CDR3 sequence: CASSPGLPKFF. CDR3 DNA sequence: TGTGCCAGCAGCCCGGGACTACCGAAGTTCTTC.

This sequence joins TRBV9 and TRBJ2-1, with 14 positions matching TRBD2. The CDR3 is 15 residues long. The V gene's germline CDR1 is SGDLS and CDR2 YYNGEE. J lost 8 bases, V lost 4 bases, and 5 bases had no gene match. The CDR3 loop is CASSPRLAGGDEQFF. In nucleotides, the CDR3 is TGTGCCAGCAGCCCCCGACTAGCGGGAGGGGATGAGCAGTTCTTC.

V and J are TRBV7-2 and TRBJ2-1; TRBD2 aligns across 7 bases. Germline-derived CDR1 and CDR2 are SGHTA and FQGNSA. There are 14 residues in the CDR3. Trimming cost V 4 bases and J 5 bases; bases outside gene matches: 5. CDR3 residues: CASSWGGTHNEQFF. The CDR3 DNA sequence: TGTGCCAGCAGCTGGGGGGGGACTCACAATGAGCAGTTCTTC.

This clone was found a few times. The V and J genes are TRBV9 and TRBJ2-3; 10 bases align to TRBD2. V trimming: 2 bases; J trimming: 6 bases; junction bases outside the gene matches: 6. The CDR3 extends over 15 amino acids. The germline gives CDR1 SGDLS, CDR2 YYNGEE. The CDR3 nucleotides read TGTGCCAGCAGCGTGACCGGGACTAGCGTCGATACGCAGTATTTT. Translated: CASSVTGTSVDTQYF.

This chain joins TRBV3-1 (or the pseudogene TRBV3-2) and TRBJ2-3, with D perhaps matching TRBD1 (5 bases). The length of the CDR3 is 16 residues. V gave up 2 bases and J gave up 2 bases, with 14 bases separating them. CDR1 is LGHDT, CDR2 YNNKEL, per germline (reference sequence). CDR3 amino acids: CASSQYRSGYTDTQYF. Here the CDR3 DNA reads TGTGCCAGCAGCCAATACAGGTCGGGTTACACAGATACGCAGTATTTT.

This clone appeared a single time. An end of the junction differs from the germline gene, which may be a read error. The gene calls are TRBV19 and TRBJ2-1; 13 positions agree with TRBD2. This CDR3 is 13 amino acids long. CDR1 and CDR2 (germline): LNHDA, SQIVND (reference sequence). The CDR3 region has the DNA TGTGCCAGTAGTATCCTGGGGACTAGCGGGGAAATCTTC. Translating it yields CASSILGTSGEIF.

V and J are TRBV6-4 and TRBJ2-2, with D uncertain. The germline V and J ends were trimmed by 5 bases and 3 bases, with 10 bases remaining between them. Germline lookup yields CDR1 MRHNA and CDR2 SNTAGT. The CDR3 has 14 residues. CDR3 in amino acids: CASSPGPYTGELFF. The CDR3 DNA sequence: TGTGCCAGCAGTCCTGGGCCTTACACCGGGGAGCTGTTTTTT.

The J gene is TRBJ2-7, the V gene TRBV5-4, with a weak D call TRBD2 (7 bases). V was pared by 7 bases and J by 2 bases, with 16 bases between. From germline, CDR1 is SGHNT and CDR2 YYREEE (reference sequence). The CDR3 is made up of 14 amino acids. The CDR3 coding sequence is TGTGCCAGCGGGGGGGCTAGCGGAACCTACGAGCAGTACTTC. Translating it yields CASGGASGTYEQYF.

The rearrangement joins TRBV5-1 to TRBJ2-7; tentatively, D is TRBD2 (5 bases). V lost 0 bases to trimming and J lost 6 bases, with 10 bases between them. The CDR3 length is 13 residues. Germline CDR1 is SGHRS and CDR2 is YFSETQ. This CDR3 is CASSLDGRGEQYF. The CDR3 nucleotides read TGCGCCAGCAGCTTGGATGGACGGGGCGAGCAGTACTTC.

The rearrangement uses TRBV2 and TRBJ1-3; 7 bases line up with TRBD1. V lost 5 bases and J lost 0; bases outside the gene matches: 4. This CDR3 has 15 amino acids. CDR1 and CDR2 from the germline V gene are SNHLY and FYNNEI. The CDR3 sequence: CASSLGQISGNTIYF. The CDR3 DNA reads TGTGCCAGCAGTTTGGGACAGATCTCTGGAAACACCATATATTTT.

The chain joins TRBV5-1 to TRBJ2-7, with 12 bases aligning to TRBD1. The CDR3 has 18 residues. Germline CDR1 SGHRS, CDR2 YFSETQ. V dropped 4 bases and J dropped 5; count of bases not matched to a gene: 16. CDR3 sequence reads: CASSRNLMGQGAGNEQYF. Here the CDR3 DNA reads TGCGCCAGCAGCCGAAATTTAATGGGACAGGGGGCGGGTAACGAGCAGTACTTC.

CDR3 loop: CASNPRGFNQPQHF. The CDR3 DNA sequence: TGTGCCAGTAACCCGAGGGGGTTCAATCAGCCCCAGCATTTT. V gene TRBV19 combines with J gene TRBJ1-5, with D possibly being TRBD1 (6 bases). V lost 7 bases, J lost 3 bases, and 13 bases lay in between. This CDR3 contains 14 residues. Looked up from germline, CDR1 is LNHDA and CDR2 is SQIVND (reference sequence).

The gene calls are TRBV6-2 or TRBV6-3 and TRBJ2-1, with D perhaps TRBD2 (6 bases). Trimming pared 3 bases from V and 6 bases from J, leaving 24 bases between. The CDR3 has 18 amino acids. Germline V CDR1 and CDR2: MNHEY, SVGEGT. CDR3 loop: CASSYPVGGGTVVNEQFF. DNA for the CDR3: TGTGCCAGCAGTTATCCTGTGGGTGGGGGGACGGTGGTCAATGAGCAGTTCTTC.

CDR3 residues: CSATGGYEQYF. The CDR3 bases are TGCAGTGCTACAGGGGGGTACGAGCAGTACTTC. This chain uses TRBV20-1 with TRBJ2-7; TRBD1 might be the D (7 bases). V shed 4 bases and J shed 4 bases, with 8 bases lying between them. CDR1 DFQATT and CDR2 SNEGSKA come from the germline V gene (reference sequence). CDR3 length: 11 amino acids.

The count of this clone is one. The chain recombines TRBV9 with TRBJ2-3; possible D gene TRBD2, 6 bases. V dropped 3 bases and J dropped 9 bases, with 17 bases sitting between them. The V gene's germline CDR1 is SGDLS and CDR2 YYNGEE. The CDR3 runs 14 residues. The CDR3 sequence is CASSAPRQGGTQYF. DNA for the CDR3: TGTGCCAGCAGCGCCCCGCGTCAGGGAGGCACGCAGTATTTT.

The chain employs TRBV12-3 or TRBV12-4 and TRBJ2-1; the D is unclear. This CDR3 contains 11 residues. Deletions cut 8 bases from V and 4 bases from J, with 6 bases between. CDR3 nucleotides: TGTGCCAGCGTGGAGTACAATGAGCAGTTCTTC. It is translated as CASVEYNEQFF.

This clone occurred once. This chain uses TRBV6-5 with TRBJ1-1; TRBD1 aligns across 8 bases. V gave up 5 bases and J gave up 1 base; unmatched junction bases: 6. Germline lookup yields CDR1 MNHEY and CDR2 SVGAGI. The CDR3 loop spans 15 amino acids. CDR3 residues: CASSPTDRGNTEAFF. The CDR3 DNA reads TGTGCCAGCAGTCCTACTGACAGGGGGAACACTGAAGCTTTCTTT.

The chain uses TRBV5-4 and TRBJ2-2, with D possibly TRBD1 on 6 matching bases. The CDR3 has 15 amino acids. Per germline, CDR1 SGHNT and CDR2 YYREEE (reference sequence). V lost 4 bases to trimming and J lost 5 bases, with 15 bases between them. CDR3 loop: CASSATGTRTGELFF. In DNA form, the CDR3 reads TGTGCCAGCAGCGCGACCGGGACACGGACCGGGGAGCTGTTTTTT.

This clone was picked up one time. The chain joins TRBV9 to TRBJ2-5, with TRBD1 identical over 7 bases. The V and J ends lost 4 bases and 5 bases, in that order; junction bases with no gene match: 5. The germline gives CDR1 SGDLS, CDR2 YYNGEE. The CDR3 is made up of 13 amino acids. The CDR3 nucleotides read TGTGCCAGCAGCTTCGTGACAGGGGAGACCCAGTACTTC. Its translation: CASSFVTGETQYF.

The CDR3 DNA reads as TGTGCCAGCATTCGCCCAGGGACCGGGGAGCTGTTTTTT. This codes for CASIRPGTGELFF. The chain recombines TRBV6-5 with TRBJ2-2, with a weak D call TRBD1 (5 bases). V lost 7 bases and J lost 5, with 11 bases in between. Germline-derived CDR1 and CDR2 are MNHEY and SVGAGI. This CDR3 region has 13 residues.

The CDR3 loop reads CASRPDRASYYEQYF. The CDR3 DNA is TGCGCCAGCAGGCCGGACAGGGCGTCCTACTACGAGCAGTACTTC. V usage is TRBV5-1 and J usage is TRBJ2-7; 8 nucleotides line up with TRBD1. This CDR3 has 15 residues. Trimming took 5 bases from V and 3 from J; bases not matched to a gene: 10. Germline V gene lookup returns CDR1 SGHRS and CDR2 YFSETQ.